This TCR beta chain was sequenced for a study of cytomegalovirus exposure and HLA in healthy donors. Use of 60 Vbeta and 13 Jbeta primers characterized the PCR. The method was immunoSEQ multiplex PCR; TCRdb's version includes in-frame clones alone and lacks a portion of them. The sample has about 160,000 clones, about 78% seen once. V was shortened by 0 bases and J by 4 bases, with 9 bases between the two germline ends. Germline V gene sequence: CDR1 MNHEY, CDR2 SMNVEV (reference sequence). CDR3 length: 14 residues. The rearrangement joins TRBV27 to TRBJ2-5; TRBD1 might be the D (5 bases). Sequenced input: PBMCs. This TCR was recovered from a male donor in good health and CMV-seronegative. This chain's CDR3 is CASSLSAGLETQYF. DNA for the CDR3: TGTGCCAGCAGTTTATCGGCAGGGTTAGAGACCCAGTACTTC.